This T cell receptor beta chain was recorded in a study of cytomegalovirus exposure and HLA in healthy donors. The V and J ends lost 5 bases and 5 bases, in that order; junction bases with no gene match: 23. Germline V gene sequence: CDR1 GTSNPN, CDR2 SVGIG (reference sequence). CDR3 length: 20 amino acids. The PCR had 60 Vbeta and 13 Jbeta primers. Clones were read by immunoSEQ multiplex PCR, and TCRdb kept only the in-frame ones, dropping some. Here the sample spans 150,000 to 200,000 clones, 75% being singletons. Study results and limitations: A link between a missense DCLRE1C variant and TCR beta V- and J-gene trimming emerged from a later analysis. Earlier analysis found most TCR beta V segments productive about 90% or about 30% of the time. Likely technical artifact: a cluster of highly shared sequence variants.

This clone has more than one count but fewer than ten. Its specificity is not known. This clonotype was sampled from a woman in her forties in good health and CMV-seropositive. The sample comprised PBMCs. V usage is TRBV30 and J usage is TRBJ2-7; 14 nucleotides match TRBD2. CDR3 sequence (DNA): TGTGCCTGGCCCGTCAGGGAACCGGGACTAGCGGGAGAGGGGCAGGACGAGCAGTACTTC. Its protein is CAWPVREPGLAGEGQDEQYF.